This note documents a single TCR beta chain sequence. Per germline, CDR1 WSHSY and CDR2 SAAADI. V dropped 2 bases and J dropped 5; count of bases not matched to a gene: 10. The CDR3 is made up of 17 amino acids. This sample was included in a study of T cell changes during pregnancy in multiple sclerosis. Produced via immunoSEQ multiplex PCR; TCRdb's table is partial and in-frame only. Of 55,000 to 65,000 clones in the sample, around nine tenths are singletons; the top ten hold 2.5% to 3.5%. This clonotype originated in a female donor in good health, enrolled as a control in a pregnancy study. This specimen was peripheral blood, taken in the first trimester of pregnancy. The rearrangement joins TRBV10-2 to TRBJ2-7; 12 bases map to TRBD2. CDR3 in DNA: TGCGCCAGCAGTGAGCGGCTAGCGGGAGGGCCTAAACACGAGCAGTACTTC. Protein sequence: CASSERLAGGPKHEQYF.